A selection of T cell receptor beta chains follows, all from one sample in a study of multiple sclerosis patients with progressive multifocal leukoencephalopathy. The method was immunoSEQ multiplex PCR; TCRdb's version includes in-frame clones alone and lacks a portion of them. The table lists approximately 30,000 clones, approximately 88% of them singletons, with under 6% in the top ten. This specimen was PBMCs, taken from a patient treated with natalizumab. The receptors here all came from a woman aged 40 to 55 with progressive multifocal leukoencephalopathy. Each CDR3 is given with its conserved first and last residue. D genes are given only for firm matches. The listing skips clone size in some rows; elsewhere it reads once, few, many or a size class.

>.|TRBV27|TRBJ2-1|.
CASSPPGEVAYNEQFF
TGTGCCAGCAGCCCACCGGGGGAGGTAGCGTACAATGAGCAGTTCTTC
>few|TRBV18|TRBJ1-2|.
CASSPTDSYGYTF
TGTGCCAGCTCACCGACAGACTCTTATGGCTACACCTTC
>.|TRBV4-3|TRBJ1-1|.
CASSQEGGFGTEAFF
TGCGCCAGCAGCCAAGAGGGGGGTTTCGGCACTGAAGCTTTCTTT
>.|TRBV7-9|TRBJ1-6|.
CASSLIDNSPLHF
TGTGCCAGCAGCCTGATTGATAATTCACCCCTCCACTTT
>once|TRBV15|TRBJ1-2|.
CATSRGSEANYGYTF
TGTGCCACCAGCAGAGGAAGCGAAGCTAACTATGGCTACACCTTC
>.|TRBV5-1|TRBJ2-1|.
CASSLKRGEQFF
TGCGCCAGCAGCTTGAAAAGGGGTGAGCAGTTCTTC
>.|TRBV5-4|TRBJ1-4|TRBD1
CASSFTSTTGGEKLFF
TGTGCCAGCAGCTTTACGTCAACGACAGGGGGTGAAAAACTGTTTTTT
>.|TRBV7-2|TRBJ2-2|TRBD2
CASSLAALASNTGELFF
TGTGCCAGCAGCTTAGCAGCACTAGCGTCGAACACCGGGGAGCTGTTTTTT
>.|TRBV6-6|TRBJ2-7|TRBD2
CASSNGLAGIYEQYF
TGTGCCAGCAGCAATGGACTAGCGGGAATCTACGAGCAGTACTTC
>.|TRBV6-6|TRBJ1-1|.
CASSSEGGRTEAFF
TGTGCCAGCAGCTCCGAGGGCGGGCGCACTGAAGCTTTCTTT
>.|TRBV4-2|TRBJ1-6|TRBD1
CASSQRTGTVESYNSPLHF
TGTGCCAGCAGCCAACGGACAGGGACCGTGGAATCCTATAATTCACCCCTCCACTTT
>.|TRBV18|TRBJ2-3|.
CASSREPGTSTDTQYF
TGTGCCAGCTCACGGGAGCCCGGGACTAGCACAGATACGCAGTATTTT
>.|TRBV15|TRBJ2-7|TRBD2
CATSTAGGRAKDEQYF
TGTGCCACCAGCACCGCTGGCGGGAGGGCCAAGGACGAGCAGTACTTC
>.|TRBV7-9|TRBJ1-2|.
CASSLNRDTSNYGYTF
TGTGCCAGCAGCTTAAACCGGGACACCTCTAACTATGGCTACACCTTC
>.|TRBV7-2|TRBJ1-1|TRBD1
CASSAHTGTVNTEAFF
TGTGCCAGCAGCGCCCACACCGGGACAGTGAACACTGAAGCTTTCTTT
>.|TRBV25-1|TRBJ2-7|.
CASKGERYEQYF
TGTGCCAGCAAGGGGGAGAGATACGAGCAGTACTTC
>once|TRBV18|TRBJ2-3|.
CASFGVRTDTQYF
TGTGCCAGCTTCGGCGTCCGCACAGATACGCAGTATTTT
>.|TRBV6-6|TRBJ1-2|.
CASSYRSGTMKYGYTF
TGTGCCAGCAGTTACAGATCAGGGACTATGAAATATGGCTACACCTTC
>.|TRBV30|TRBJ1-2|TRBD1
CAWSVFGQAGYTF
TGTGCCTGGAGTGTATTTGGACAGGCTGGCTACACCTTC
>.|TRBV7-2|TRBJ2-7|TRBD1
CASSLGQNSYEQYF
TGTGCCAGCAGCTTGGGACAGAACTCCTACGAGCAGTACTTC
>.|TRBV4-3|TRBJ1-2|.
CASSPVGGTNYGYTF
TGCGCCAGCAGCCCAGTTGGGGGGACTAACTATGGCTACACCTTC
>.|TRBV7-9|TRBJ1-2|TRBD1
CASSLSGQIYGYTF
TGTGCCAGCAGCTTATCGGGACAGATCTATGGCTACACCTTC
>.|TRBV4-2|TRBJ1-3|.
CASSQRYGQPLYRDTIYF
TGTGCCAGCAGCCAACGATATGGACAGCCACTCTATCGGGACACCATATATTTT
>.|TRBV18|TRBJ2-5|TRBD1
CASSPVPTGGKEETQYF
TGTGCCAGCTCACCGGTGCCGACAGGGGGCAAGGAAGAGACCCAGTACTTC
>.|TRBV5-1|TRBJ1-6|TRBD1
CASSWAGGNNSPLHF
TGCGCCAGCAGCTGGGCAGGGGGAAATAATTCACCCCTCCACTTT
>.|TRBV7-9|TRBJ2-1|TRBD2
CASSHPSGRPNEQFF
TGTGCCAGCAGCCACCCTAGCGGGAGACCCAATGAGCAGTTCTTC
>.|TRBV30|TRBJ1-3|.
CAWSFEGPGNTIYF
TGTGCCTGGAGTTTCGAGGGGCCTGGAAACACCATATATTTT
>once|TRBV6-6|TRBJ1-1|TRBD1
CASRRDRGTTEAFF
TGTGCCAGCAGACGGGACAGGGGGACAACTGAAGCTTTCTTT
>once|TRBV7-9|TRBJ1-4|.
CASSFLGTAIWEKLFF
TGTGCCAGCAGCTTTTTAGGGACTGCCATCTGGGAAAAACTGTTTTTT
>once|TRBV27|TRBJ2-7|.
CASSLAGSRYEQYF
TGTGCCAGCAGCTTGGCAGGGAGTCGCTACGAGCAGTACTTC
>.|TRBV19|TRBJ2-7|.
CASSQDQHHYEQYF
TGTGCCAGTAGCCAGGACCAACACCACTACGAGCAGTACTTC
>.|TRBV4-3|TRBJ1-2|TRBD1
CASSQDPGQGDYGYTF
TGCGCCAGCAGCCAAGATCCGGGACAGGGGGACTATGGCTACACCTTC
>.|TRBV15|TRBJ1-3|.
CATSDMISGNTIYF
TGTGCCACCAGCGACATGATCTCTGGAAACACCATATATTTT
>.|TRBV7-9|TRBJ2-3|.
CASSLVVSFYTDTQYF
TGTGCCAGCAGCTTAGTAGTTTCCTTTTACACAGATACGCAGTATTTT
>.|TRBV9|TRBJ2-2|TRBD2
CASSGQGGLAGVNTGELFF
TGTGCCAGCAGCGGACAGGGGGGACTAGCGGGAGTGAACACCGGGGAGCTGTTTTTT
>.|TRBV9|TRBJ2-3|.
CASSPTTDTQYF
TGTGCCAGCAGCCCAACGACGGATACGCAGTATTTT
>.|TRBV7-9|TRBJ1-1|.
CASSASAQGTEAFF
TGTGCCAGCAGCGCCAGTGCACAGGGCACTGAAGCTTTCTTT
>.|TRBV10-2|TRBJ1-3|TRBD1
CASSETRGQASRGNTIYF
TGCGCCAGCAGTGAGACCCGGGGACAGGCGTCAAGAGGAAACACCATATATTTT
>.|TRBV15|TRBJ2-7|TRBD2
CATSIDPAGVVFVYEQYF
TGTGCCACCAGCATAGACCCCGCGGGAGTCGTTTTCGTCTACGAGCAGTACTTC
>.|TRBV19|TRBJ2-1|.
CASSTDRVLVNEQFF
TGTGCCAGTAGTACCGACCGGGTGTTGGTGAATGAGCAGTTCTTC
>once|TRBV18|TRBJ1-1|.
CASFYGNTEAFF
TGTGCCAGTTTCTATGGGAACACTGAAGCTTTCTTT
>.|TRBV12-5|TRBJ2-7|TRBD1
CASGPFTGTGYYEQYF
TGTGCTAGTGGACCCTTCACCGGGACAGGGTACTACGAGCAGTACTTC
>.|TRBV19|TRBJ2-1|TRBD1
CASSTQGASYNEQFF
TGTGCCAGTAGTACACAGGGGGCTTCCTACAATGAGCAGTTCTTC
>.|TRBV19|TRBJ2-6|TRBD1
CARRTGSRSGANVLTF
TGTGCCAGAAGGACAGGGTCCCGCTCTGGGGCCAACGTCCTGACTTTC
>.|TRBV4-1|TRBJ2-6|.
CASSQEGAGANVLTF
TGCGCCAGCAGCCAAGAGGGGGCTGGGGCCAACGTCCTGACTTTC
>.|TRBV27|TRBJ2-6|TRBD2
CATGGDAGANVLTF
TGTGCCACTGGGGGGGACGCTGGGGCCAACGTCCTGACTTTC
>.|TRBV21-1|TRBJ2-3|.
CAGETAAGDTDTQYF
TGTGCCGGCGAGACGGCCGCTGGGGACACAGATACGCAGTATTTT
>.|TRBV27|TRBJ2-1|.
CASSLGLDEQFF
TGTGCCAGCAGTTTGGGTCTGGATGAGCAGTTCTTC
>.|TRBV5-1|TRBJ2-6|.
CASGRGRSSGANVLTF
TGCGCCAGCGGACGTGGACGGTCCTCTGGGGCCAACGTCCTGACTTTC
>.|TRBV6-4|TRBJ2-1|.
CASSDSFNEQFF
TGTGCCAGCAGTGACTCTTTCAATGAGCAGTTCTTC
>.|TRBV28|TRBJ2-1|TRBD2
CASRGSGRNEQFF
TGTGCCTCCAGGGGTAGCGGGAGGAATGAGCAGTTCTTC
>.|TRBV28|TRBJ2-7|TRBD2
CASSPGGDPYEQYF
TGTGCCAGCAGTCCGGGGGGGGACCCCTACGAGCAGTACTTC
>.|TRBV9|TRBJ1-6|.
CASSVDGRAGDNSPLHF
TGTGCCAGCAGCGTAGATGGAAGGGCAGGGGATAATTCACCCCTCCACTTT
>once|TRBV4-3|TRBJ2-1|TRBD2
CASSQESGIEQFF
TGCGCCAGCAGCCAAGAGAGCGGGATAGAGCAGTTCTTC
>.|TRBV19|TRBJ2-7|TRBD1
CASTPEGAMSEQYF
TGTGCCAGTACCCCCGAGGGGGCGATGAGTGAGCAGTACTTC
>.|TRBV11-2|TRBJ2-4|.
CASSHRDWELAKNIQYF
TGTGCCAGCAGCCACCGGGACTGGGAACTAGCCAAAAACATTCAGTACTTC
>.|TRBV19|TRBJ1-6|TRBD1
CASSTLDRGIWTNSPLHF
TGTGCCAGTAGTACCTTGGACAGGGGGATTTGGACTAATTCACCCCTCCACTTT
>.|TRBV7-9|TRBJ1-1|TRBD1
CATTPGQTTNTEAFF
TGTGCCACGACTCCGGGACAGACAACGAACACTGAAGCTTTCTTT
>.|TRBV20-1|TRBJ2-7|.
CSASSIYEQYF
TGCAGTGCTAGTTCCATCTACGAGCAGTACTTC